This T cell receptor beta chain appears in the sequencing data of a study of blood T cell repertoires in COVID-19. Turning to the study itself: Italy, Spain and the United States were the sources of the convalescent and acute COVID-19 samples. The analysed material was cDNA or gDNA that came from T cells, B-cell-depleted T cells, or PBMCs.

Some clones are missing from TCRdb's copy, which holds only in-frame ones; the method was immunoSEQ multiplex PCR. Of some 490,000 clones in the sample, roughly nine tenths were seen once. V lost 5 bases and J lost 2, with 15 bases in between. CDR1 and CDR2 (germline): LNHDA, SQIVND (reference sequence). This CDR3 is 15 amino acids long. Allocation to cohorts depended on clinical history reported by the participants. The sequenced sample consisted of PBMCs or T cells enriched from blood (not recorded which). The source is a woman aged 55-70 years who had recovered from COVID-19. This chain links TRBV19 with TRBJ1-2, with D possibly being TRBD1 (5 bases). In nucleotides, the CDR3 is TGTGCCAGTAGTGACGCCGCGGACACGAACTATGGCTACACCTTC. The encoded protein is CASSDAADTNYGYTF.